The source of this T cell receptor beta chain is a study of glioma-infiltrating T cells after dendritic cell vaccination. A few counts support this clone. Data came from immunoSEQ multiplex PCR; TCRdb stores just in-frame clones and leaves some out. The sample shows some 70,000 clones, around 83% of them seen only once. The CDR3 consists of 15 residues. Per the germline V gene, CDR1 is MRHNA and CDR2 is SNTAGT. V was clipped by 3 bases and J by 0 bases, with 6 bases between them. This chain connects TRBV6-4 to TRBJ2-6; D unclear. The sequence came from a human donor with glioblastoma. The sample was blood, taken before dendritic cell vaccination. The CDR3: CASSESSSGANVLTF. The CDR3 DNA sequence: TGTGCCAGCAGTGAATCCAGCTCTGGGGCCAACGTCCTGACTTTC.